Following are 17 T cell receptor beta chains from one sample sequenced in a study of T cells in tumors after PD-1 blockade. The repertoire was sequenced with immunoSEQ multiplex PCR; TCRdb's copy has only in-frame clones and lacks some. Counted here are over 5,000 clones, 65% to 70% occurring once; the ten biggest clones make up around 5.2%. Here the sequenced sample was tumor tissue, taken before anti-PD-1 treatment. The receptors come from a human donor with basal cell carcinoma.

There are a few counts of this clone. The V gene is TRBV19, the J gene TRBJ1-2; the match to TRBD1 covers 8 bases. CDR3 length equals 13 residues. Trimming removed 8 bases from V and 7 bases from J; junction bases left unmatched: 9. Germline-derived CDR1 and CDR2 are LNHDA and SQIVND (reference sequence). CDR3 coding DNA: TGTGCCAGTTCGCGACAGGGGTCCCGTGGCTACACCTTC. Translated, it gives CASSRQGSRGYTF.

A few counts support this clone. The chain employs TRBV30 and TRBJ1-3; weak D call: TRBD1 (5 bases). From germline, CDR1 is GTSNPN and CDR2 SVGIG (reference sequence). The CDR3 has 17 amino acids. The germline V and J ends were trimmed by 7 bases and 1 base, with 23 bases remaining between them. The CDR3 is CAYTGEGRRSSGNTIYF. CDR3 bases: TGTGCCTATACCGGGGAGGGACGCAGAAGTTCTGGAAACACCATATATTTT. The full variable domain, rest sourced from reference TRBV30 and TRBJ1-3, is SQTIHQWPATLVQPVGSPLSLECTVEGTSNPNLYWYRQAAGRGLQLLFYSVGIGQISSEVPQNLSASRPQDRQFILSSKKLLLSDSGFYLCAYTGEGRRSSGNTIYFGEGSWLTVV.

CDR3 DNA sequence: TGTGCCAGCAGTTCCGTGCCCGGGGGTTCACCCCTCCACTTT. Translation: CASSSVPGGSPLHF. The V call is TRBV6-5, the J call TRBJ1-6; D might be TRBD1 (5 bases). V lost 4 bases, J lost 9 bases, and 13 bases lay in between. CDR1 is MNHEY and CDR2 is SVGAGI in the germline V gene. The CDR3 is 14 residues long.

A note on this clone: A much larger clone lies a single base off, so this may be a read error. The chain is built from TRBV20-1 and TRBJ2-7; D gene uncertain. CDR1 is DFQATT, CDR2 SNEGSKA, per germline (reference sequence). With 6 bases removed from V and 4 bases from J, the gap between germline ends came to 7 bases. This CDR3 has 10 residues. The CDR3 sequence: CSAGDYEQYF. DNA for the CDR3: TGCAGTGCGGGCGATTACGAGCAGTACTTC.

The chain links TRBV7-3 to TRBJ1-6; 10 nucleotides match TRBD1. This CDR3 contains 15 residues. V shed 3 bases, J shed 8 bases, and the junction held 4 bases outside the gene matches. Germline CDR1 SGHTA, CDR2 FQGTGA. This chain's CDR3 is CASSLTGGWDSPLHF. DNA for the CDR3: TGTGCCAGCAGCTTGACAGGGGGCTGGGATTCACCCCTCCACTTT.

The chain employs TRBV12-3 or TRBV12-4 and TRBJ2-3; possible D gene TRBD1, 6 bases. This CDR3 spans 13 amino acids. Trimming removed 5 bases from V and 4 bases from J, with 10 bases in between. The CDR3 is CASSGQFPDTQYF. The CDR3 region has the DNA TGTGCCAGCAGTGGACAGTTTCCAGATACGCAGTATTTT.

This chain links TRBV12-5 with TRBJ1-1, with a tentative D call TRBD1 (6 bases). Germline CDR1 and CDR2: LGHNT and FRNRAP. Trimming stripped 4 bases from V and 6 bases from J, with 21 bases between. The CDR3 length is 16 residues. CDR3 in amino acids: CASGSRPGAKGAEAFF. The DNA of the CDR3 is TGTGCTAGTGGTTCTAGACCAGGGGCCAAAGGGGCTGAAGCTTTCTTT.

V gene TRBV11-3 combines with J gene TRBJ2-7, with D perhaps matching TRBD2 (6 bases). Germline V gives CDR1 SGHNT, CDR2 YENEEA. The CDR3 length is 14 residues. V lost 5 bases and J lost 5, with 16 bases in between. DNA of the CDR3: TGTGCCAGCAGCCGGCGGGACGGTCATCACGAGCAGTACTTC. As protein: CASSRRDGHHEQYF.

This clone was detected only a few times. The V gene is TRBV3-1 (or the pseudogene TRBV3-2), the J gene TRBJ2-7; D ambiguous. This CDR3 has 11 residues. Germline CDR1 reads LGHDT; CDR2 reads YNNKEL (reference sequence). V lost 1 base and J lost 6, with 4 bases in between. Written as DNA, the CDR3 is TGTGCCAGCAGCCAAGTTGGCGAGCAGTACTTC. It yields the protein CASSQVGEQYF.

The CDR3 bases are TGCGCCAGCAGCCAGCGCCAGGGCCTCCAAGAGACCCAGTACTTC. Translated: CASSQRQGLQETQYF. This rearrangement joins TRBV4-1 to TRBJ2-5, with D possibly TRBD1 on 5 matching bases. Germline-derived CDR1 and CDR2 are MGHRA and YSYEKL. V was cut by 3 bases and J by 1 base, with 12 bases left in between. This CDR3 is built from 15 residues.

This clone appeared a few times. V usage is TRBV2 and J usage is TRBJ2-6, with D possibly matching TRBD1 (5 bases). V was cut by 7 bases and J by 0 bases, with 10 bases left in between. The CDR3 has 15 residues. Germline loops: CDR1 SNHLY, CDR2 FYNNEI. The CDR3 loop reads CASMKGFSGANVLTF. DNA of the CDR3: TGTGCCAGCATGAAGGGGTTCTCTGGGGCCAACGTCCTGACTTTC.

This rearrangement joins TRBV3-1 (or the pseudogene TRBV3-2) to TRBJ2-1; D gene unclear. Trimming took off 4 bases at V and 4 bases at J, with 11 bases between the two ends. The CDR3 runs to 14 residues. Looked up from germline, CDR1 is LGHDT and CDR2 is YNNKEL (reference sequence). This CDR3 reads CASSPLLDYNEQFF. As DNA, the CDR3 is TGTGCCAGCAGCCCCTTACTTGATTACAATGAGCAGTTCTTC.

The V gene is TRBV10-3, the J gene TRBJ2-6; D remains unclear. V gave up 8 bases and J gave up 1 base, with 6 bases separating them. This CDR3 spans 13 amino acids. In germline, CDR1 is ENHRY, CDR2 SYGVKD. In DNA form, the CDR3 reads TGTGCCATCTTACCTTCTGGGGCCAACGTCCTGACTTTC. Its translation is CAILPSGANVLTF.

A few counts support this clone. In nucleotides, the CDR3 is TGCGCCAGCACCGGGGGGGCCGAGCAGTACTTC. This gives the protein CASTGGAEQYF. The J gene is TRBJ2-7, the V gene TRBV10-2; 8 positions agree with TRBD2. This CDR3 is 11 amino acids long. The trim removed 7 bases at V and 6 bases at J, leaving 2 bases unmatched. CDR1 WSHSY and CDR2 SAAADI come from the germline V gene.

The chain joins TRBV7-9 to TRBJ2-5, with 7 positions matching TRBD1. The CDR3 spans 15 residues. Germline loops: CDR1 SEHNR, CDR2 FQNEAQ (reference sequence). J lost 4 bases, V lost 6 bases, and 11 bases had no gene match. The CDR3 nucleotides read TGTGCCAGCAGTCAAACGACAGGGCAGGTAGAGACCCAGTACTTC. This gives the protein CASSQTTGQVETQYF.

This rearrangement joins TRBV6-5 to TRBJ1-6, with 12 bases fitting TRBD1. The J segment lost 10 bases and the V segment lost 6 bases, leaving 7 bases of the junction unmatched. The CDR3 has 15 amino acids. Germline CDR1 and CDR2: MNHEY and SVGAGI. The DNA of the CDR3 is TGTGCCAGCAGACTGACCGGGACAGGGGGCTCACCCCTCCACTTT. Translated: CASRLTGTGGSPLHF.

The chain carries TRBV30 and TRBJ2-6; unclear D gene. CDR1 and CDR2 (germline): GTSNPN, SVGIG (reference sequence). The CDR3 covers 15 residues. The ends were cut back, 0 bases at V and 1 base at J, with 7 bases in the middle. Here the CDR3 reads CAWSVLGSGANVLTF. The CDR3 coding sequence is TGTGCCTGGAGTGTCCTAGGGTCTGGGGCCAACGTCCTGACTTTC.